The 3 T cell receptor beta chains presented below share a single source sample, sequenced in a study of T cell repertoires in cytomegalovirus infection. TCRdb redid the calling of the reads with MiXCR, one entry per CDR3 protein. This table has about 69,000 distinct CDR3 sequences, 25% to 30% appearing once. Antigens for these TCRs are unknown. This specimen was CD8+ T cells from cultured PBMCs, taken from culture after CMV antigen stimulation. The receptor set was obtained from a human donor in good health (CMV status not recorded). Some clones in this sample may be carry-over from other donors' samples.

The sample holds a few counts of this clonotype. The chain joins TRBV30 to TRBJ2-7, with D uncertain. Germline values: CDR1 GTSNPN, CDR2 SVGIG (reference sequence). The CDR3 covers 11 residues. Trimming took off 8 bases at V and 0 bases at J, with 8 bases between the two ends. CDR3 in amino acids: CAVTDSYEQYF. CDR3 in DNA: TGTGCCGTGACGGACTCCTACGAGCAGTACTTC.

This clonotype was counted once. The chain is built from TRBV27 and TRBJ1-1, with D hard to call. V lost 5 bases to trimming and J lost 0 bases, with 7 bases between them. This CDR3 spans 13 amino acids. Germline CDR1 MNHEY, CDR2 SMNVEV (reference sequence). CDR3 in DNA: TGTGCCAGCAGTCCTAGAATGAACACTGAAGCTTTCTTT. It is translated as CASSPRMNTEAFF.

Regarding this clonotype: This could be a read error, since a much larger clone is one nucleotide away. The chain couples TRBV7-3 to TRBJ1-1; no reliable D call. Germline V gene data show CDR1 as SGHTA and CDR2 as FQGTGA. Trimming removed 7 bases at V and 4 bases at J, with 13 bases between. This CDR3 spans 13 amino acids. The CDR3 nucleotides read TGTGCCAGCAACAAGCCCGGAGGCACTGAAGCTTTCTTT. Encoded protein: CASNKPGGTEAFF.